The rows below give T cell receptor beta chains drawn from one sample of a study of shared clonotypes between healthy human individuals. Using immunoSEQ multiplex PCR, the repertoire was profiled, and TCRdb retains in-frame clones only, with some absent. The sample carries about 2,500,000 clones, around nine tenths recorded once. Sequenced: naive CD4+ T cells sorted from blood. The source is a young man in good health. Both conserved end residues are part of each CDR3. A D gene is named only where the DNA matches it firmly. For some rows the clone size is stated as once, few or many, or as a class when expanded; others skip it.

TRBV5-1	TRBD1	.	TRBJ2-2	CASSSGQGAGTGELFF	TGCGCCAGCAGCTCCGGACAGGGGGCAGGCACCGGGGAGCTGTTTTTT
TRBV5-4	.	.	TRBJ1-6	CASSWGESSSPLHF	TGTGCCAGCAGCTGGGGTGAGTCGAGTTCACCCCTCCACTTT
TRBV5-1	.	.	TRBJ2-5	CASRAGRETQYF	TGCGCCAGCAGGGCAGGGAGGGAGACCCAGTACTTC
TRBV14	.	.	TRBJ1-1	CASRKTGSGAEAFF	TGTGCCAGCAGGAAAACAGGGAGTGGCGCTGAAGCTTTCTTT
TRBV10-1	TRBD1	.	TRBJ2-7	CASSRGQGGSYEQYF	TGCGCCAGCAGTCGGGGACAGGGTGGCTCCTACGAGCAGTACTTC
TRBV4-3	TRBD2	once	TRBJ2-3	CASSQGLRLTSGNRDTQYF	TGCGCCAGCAGCCAAGGGCTACGTTTGACTAGCGGGAACAGAGATACGCAGTATTTT
TRBV5-1	.	.	TRBJ2-2	CASSLALDNAGELFF	TGCGCCAGCAGCTTGGCACTGGATAATGCCGGGGAGCTGTTTTTT
TRBV5-1	.	.	TRBJ2-1	CASSASFNEQFF	TGCGCCAGCAGCGCCTCTTTCAATGAGCAGTTCTTC
TRBV11-2	.	once	TRBJ1-6	CASSLETSPLHF	TGTGCCAGCAGCTTAGAGACTTCACCCCTCCACTTT
TRBV5-1	TRBD2	.	TRBJ2-5	CASSLGLAGATQYF	TGCGCCAGCAGCTTGGGGCTAGCGGGAGCGACCCAGTACTTC
TRBV7-2	.	.	TRBJ2-5	CASSLALWPPQETQYF	TGTGCCAGCAGCTTAGCCCTTTGGCCCCCACAAGAGACCCAGTACTTC
TRBV27	.	.	TRBJ1-4	CASSADWVNEKLFF	TGTGCCAGCAGTGCGGACTGGGTAAATGAAAAACTGTTTTTT
TRBV30	.	.	TRBJ2-1	CAWRSPRLSYNEQFF	TGTGCCTGGAGATCTCCCCGGCTCTCCTACAATGAGCAGTTCTTC
TRBV4-1	.	.	TRBJ1-2	CASSVAGALYGYTF	TGCGCCAGCAGCGTAGCAGGGGCCCTCTATGGCTACACCTTC
TRBV19	TRBD2	.	TRBJ2-1	CASSSGLAYNEQFF	TGTGCCAGTAGTTCGGGACTAGCCTACAATGAGCAGTTCTTC
TRBV6-4	TRBD2	.	TRBJ2-3	CASRGQRGSSTDTQYF	TGTGCCAGCAGGGGGCAGCGGGGATCCAGCACAGATACGCAGTATTTT
TRBV5-5	.	.	TRBJ1-2	CASSLEGSNYGYTF	TGTGCCAGCAGCTTGGAGGGGTCTAACTATGGCTACACCTTC
TRBV19	TRBD1	once	TRBJ2-2	CASKDRGLTGELFF	TGTGCCAGTAAGGACAGGGGGCTAACCGGGGAGCTGTTTTTT
TRBV18	.	.	TRBJ1-3	CASSPSAGNTIYF	TGTGCCAGCTCACCGTCGGCCGGAAACACCATATATTTT
TRBV6-5	TRBD1	.	TRBJ2-3	CASSRGQVYTDTQYF	TGTGCCAGCAGTCGGGGACAGGTCTACACAGATACGCAGTATTTT
TRBV4-1	.	once	TRBJ1-4	CASSPAHSTNEKLFF	TGCGCCAGCAGCCCGGCACATTCAACTAATGAAAAACTGTTTTTT
TRBV25-1	.	.	TRBJ1-2	CASSIGQSYGYTF	TGTGCCAGCAGCATCGGACAGTCCTATGGCTACACCTTC
TRBV2	.	.	TRBJ2-5	CATLRGGQETQYF	TGTGCCACGTTGAGGGGTGGTCAAGAGACCCAGTACTTC
TRBV19	.	.	TRBJ1-5	CASSIMVNSNQPQHF	TGTGCCAGTAGTATTATGGTGAACAGCAATCAGCCCCAGCATTTT
TRBV27	TRBD1	.	TRBJ1-4	CASRPQGLGEKLFF	TGTGCCAGCAGACCACAGGGGCTGGGTGAAAAACTGTTTTTT
TRBV29-1	TRBD1	.	TRBJ2-7	CSVSTGTGEVHEQYF	TGCAGCGTGTCGACGGGGACAGGGGAAGTCCACGAGCAGTACTTC